Listed here are 17 T cell receptor beta chains from one sample, sequenced in a study of T cell repertoires in cytomegalovirus infection. One entry per CDR3 protein, called by TCRdb with MiXCR from the reads. Of 150,000 to 200,000 distinct CDR3 sequences in the sample, 25% to 30% were seen once. The sample comprised PBMCs. The receptor set was obtained from a human donor in good health (CMV status not recorded). Some clones in this sample may be carry-over from other donors' samples.

This clonotype was seen a few times. This chain uses TRBV11-2 with TRBJ2-7, with a weak D call TRBD2 (7 bases). In germline, CDR1 is SGHAT, CDR2 FQNNGV. The CDR3 runs to 16 residues. The germline V and J ends were trimmed by 5 bases and 0 bases, with 17 bases remaining between them. CDR3 bases: TGTGCCAGCAGCCCTTTCGGGGGGCCCTACTCCTACGAGCAGTACTTC. Amino acid sequence: CASSPFGGPYSYEQYF.

The chain is built from TRBV6-1 and TRBJ1-2; 7 bases line up with TRBD1. CDR3 size: 13 residues. V shed 5 bases, J shed 7 bases, and the junction held 7 bases outside the gene matches. CDR1 is MNHNS and CDR2 is SASEGT in the germline V gene. The CDR3 spells CASSRGQLSGYTF. For the CDR3, the DNA is TGTGCCAGCAGTCGGGGACAGCTGTCTGGCTACACCTTC.

The chain links TRBV6-2 or TRBV6-3 to TRBJ1-1; D gene ambiguous. CDR3 length equals 13 residues. The V gene lost 2 bases and the J gene lost 0 bases, with 4 bases spanning the gap. Germline V gene data show CDR1 as MNHEY and CDR2 as SVGEGT. The CDR3 reads CASSYGMNTEAFF. The CDR3 DNA reads as TGTGCCAGCAGTTACGGGATGAACACTGAAGCTTTCTTT.

This clonotype appeared many times. The chain is built from TRBV7-2 and TRBJ1-5; a weak D match, TRBD1 (5 bases). The CDR3 runs 16 residues. The germline gives CDR1 SGHTA, CDR2 FQGNSA. Trimming removed 5 bases from V and 0 bases from J, with 14 bases in between. CDR3 region: CASSPGHAYSNQPQHF. The CDR3 DNA reads as TGTGCCAGCAGCCCCGGACACGCTTATAGCAATCAGCCCCAGCATTTT.

The chain links TRBV6-5 to TRBJ1-5; perhaps TRBD1 as D (6 bases). Germline CDR1 reads MNHEY; CDR2 reads SVGAGI. The CDR3 loop spans 14 amino acids. V lost 5 bases, J lost 6 bases, and 14 bases lay in between. The CDR3: CASSHRDVSQPQHF. CDR3 nucleotide sequence: TGTGCCAGCAGTCACAGGGATGTGAGTCAGCCCCAGCATTTT.

The chain has TRBV7-3 and TRBJ1-1; D is unclear. Germline V gene sequence: CDR1 SGHTA, CDR2 FQGTGA. Trimming left V 1 base short and J 3 bases short, with 12 bases between. The CDR3 has 15 amino acids. The CDR3 sequence: CASSLISIPDTEAFF. The CDR3 nucleotides are TGTGCCAGCAGCTTAATCTCTATTCCGGACACTGAAGCTTTCTTT.

This sequence joins TRBV30 and TRBJ1-2; D may be TRBD1 (6 bases). The CDR3 contains 11 residues. CDR1 is GTSNPN, CDR2 SVGIG, per germline (reference sequence). V was clipped by 3 bases and J by 12 bases, with 14 bases between them. The CDR3 sequence: CAWRTTGIHTF. DNA of the CDR3: TGTGCCTGGAGGACAACAGGGATACACACCTTC.

This clonotype has ten or more counts. The rearrangement uses TRBV7-2 and TRBJ2-1; TRBD2 matches 12 bases. Germline V gives CDR1 SGHTA, CDR2 FQGNSA. The CDR3 loop spans 16 amino acids. The V gene end was trimmed by 4 bases and the J gene end by 4 bases; junction bases not matched to a gene: 5. The CDR3 is CASSSLAGGTYNEQFF. CDR3 DNA: TGTGCCAGCAGCTCCCTAGCGGGGGGGACTTACAATGAGCAGTTCTTC.

This chain joins TRBV7-2 and TRBJ2-2, with TRBD2 matching 11 bases. CDR1 and CDR2 from the germline V gene are SGHTA and FQGNSA. V lost 2 bases and J lost 5; bases outside the gene matches: 4. The CDR3 is made up of 16 amino acids. DNA of the CDR3: TGTGCCAGCAGCTTACCAAGACTAGCGGGGACCGGGGAGCTGTTTTTT. This gives the protein CASSLPRLAGTGELFF.

The chain has TRBV9 and TRBJ1-5, with a weak D call TRBD1 (6 bases). V was shortened by 4 bases and J by 4 bases, with 15 bases between the two germline ends. Germline-derived CDR1 and CDR2 are SGDLS and YYNGEE. This CDR3 has 15 amino acids. DNA of the CDR3: TGTGCCAGCAGCTCGGGAGGACAGCCTAATCAGCCCCAGCATTTT. Translating gives CASSSGGQPNQPQHF.

There are a few counts of this clonotype. This rearrangement joins TRBV18 to TRBJ1-5; the D gene is possibly TRBD1 (5 bases). The CDR3 has 18 residues. Trimming removed 3 bases at V and 0 bases at J, with 18 bases between. Per the germline V gene, CDR1 is KGHSH and CDR2 is LQKENI. CDR3 sequence (DNA): TGTGCCAGCTCACCGCTTGCCACAGGTCCCTCTAGCAATCAGCCCCAGCATTTT. It specifies CASSPLATGPSSNQPQHF.

A few counts support this clonotype. J is TRBJ2-7 and V is TRBV14, with D possibly matching TRBD1 (6 bases). There are 14 residues in the CDR3. The V and J ends lost 4 bases and 3 bases respectively, with 13 bases between them. Germline V lookup: CDR1 SGHDN, CDR2 FVKESK. CDR3 bases: TGTGCCAGCAGCCGAGGGACAACGGGCTACGAGCAGTACTTC. This translates into CASSRGTTGYEQYF.

This clonotype was counted at least ten times. The chain links TRBV7-9 to TRBJ2-3; 13 bases agree with TRBD2. This CDR3 is 16 amino acids long. J lost 5 bases, V lost 5 bases, and 7 bases had no gene match. The germline V gene encodes CDR1 SEHNR and CDR2 FQNEAQ (reference sequence). CDR3 sequence reads: CASSDGTSGEVDTQYF. The CDR3 DNA reads as TGTGCCAGCAGCGACGGGACTAGCGGGGAAGTAGATACGCAGTATTTT.

With respect to this clonotype: At one end, the junction sequence differs from germline, possibly due to a read error. V usage is TRBV7-6 and J usage is TRBJ2-5, with D unresolved. Germline V lookup: CDR1 SGHVS, CDR2 FNYEAQ. The CDR3 is 11 residues long. The CDR3 protein is CASSPGEAQYF. The CDR3 DNA reads TGTGCCAGCAGCCCTGGAGAGGCCCAGTACTTC.

This clonotype was seen only a few times. This sequence joins TRBV10-3 and TRBJ1-1; TRBD1 matches 7 bases. The V gene end was trimmed by 5 bases and the J gene end by 1 base; junction bases not matched to a gene: 7. This CDR3 spans 15 amino acids. Germline CDR1 is ENHRY and CDR2 is SYGVKD. This CDR3 is CAISRQGGKNTEAFF. The CDR3, as DNA: TGTGCCATCAGTAGACAGGGAGGGAAGAACACTGAAGCTTTCTTT.

This clonotype was recorded a few times. The chain has TRBV19 and TRBJ1-1; D is undetermined. The CDR3 runs 13 residues. Germline V gives CDR1 LNHDA, CDR2 SQIVND (reference sequence). The V gene lost 6 bases and the J gene lost 6 bases, with 14 bases spanning the gap. For the CDR3, the DNA is TGTGCCAGTAGCCGAGACCGGACGGCTGAAGCTTTCTTT. This codes for CASSRDRTAEAFF.

This clonotype has more than one count but fewer than ten. V usage is TRBV11-2 and J usage is TRBJ1-2; D gene ambiguous. Germline CDR1 SGHAT, CDR2 FQNNGV. The CDR3 length is 12 residues. V lost 3 bases to trimming and J lost 6 bases, with 8 bases between them. This CDR3 is CASSFAPDGYTF. The CDR3 region has the DNA TGTGCCAGCAGCTTTGCGCCGGATGGCTACACCTTC.